This TCR beta chain originates from a study of cytomegalovirus exposure and HLA in healthy donors. A note on this clone: Its matching antigen is unknown.

Study conclusions and caveats: In a later analysis, specific HLA alleles were associated with under 20,000 TCR beta sequences at a 0.05 false discovery rate. Being productive about 87% or about 30% of the time was typical of most TCR beta V segments in an earlier analysis.

Germline loops: CDR1 MGHRA, CDR2 YSYEKL. The CDR3 loop spans 15 amino acids. The V gene lost 1 base and the J gene lost 3 bases, with 13 bases spanning the gap. This PCR relied on a set of 60 Vbeta primers and 13 Jbeta primers. Methods used by the authors: Tens of millions of unique TCR beta chains, roughly 11 million shared, were counted in a later analysis. The table came from immunoSEQ multiplex PCR; TCRdb's copy has only in-frame clones and leaves some out. V and J calls and clone size follow that table, whereas D and trimming were derived from the DNA. The data show approximately 210,000 clones, 85% to 90% seen once.

This receptor was obtained from a young woman in good health and CMV-seronegative. This sequence joins TRBV4-1 and TRBJ2-7, with D maybe TRBD2 (6 bases). The sequencing sample was made of PBMCs. The CDR3 nucleotides are TGCGCCAGCAGCCAAGCCCCGGGACTCTTCTACGAGCAGTACTTC. This gives the protein CASSQAPGLFYEQYF.